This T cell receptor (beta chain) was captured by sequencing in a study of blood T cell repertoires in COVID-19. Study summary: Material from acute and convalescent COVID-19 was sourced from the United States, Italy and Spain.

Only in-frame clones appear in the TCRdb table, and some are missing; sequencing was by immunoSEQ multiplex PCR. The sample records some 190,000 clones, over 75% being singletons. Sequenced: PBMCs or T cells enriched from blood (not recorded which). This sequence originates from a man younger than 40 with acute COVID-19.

CDR3 sequence (DNA): TGTGCCAGCAGCCGGGGACAGGGGGCGCCGCGTGAGCAGTTCTTC. This gives the protein CASSRGQGAPREQFF. The chain links TRBV7-2 to TRBJ2-1, with 12 positions matching TRBD1. V shed 5 bases, J shed 9 bases, and the junction held 8 bases outside the gene matches. The CDR3 runs 15 residues. Germline-derived CDR1 and CDR2 are SGHTA and FQGNSA. Complete variable domain (other parts from reference TRBV7-2 and TRBJ2-1): GAGVSQSPSNKVTEKGKDVELRCDPISGHTALYWYRQSLGQGLEFLIYFQGNSAPDKSGLPSDRFSAERTGGSVSTLTIQRTQQEDSAVYLCASSRGQGAPREQFFGPGTRLTVL.